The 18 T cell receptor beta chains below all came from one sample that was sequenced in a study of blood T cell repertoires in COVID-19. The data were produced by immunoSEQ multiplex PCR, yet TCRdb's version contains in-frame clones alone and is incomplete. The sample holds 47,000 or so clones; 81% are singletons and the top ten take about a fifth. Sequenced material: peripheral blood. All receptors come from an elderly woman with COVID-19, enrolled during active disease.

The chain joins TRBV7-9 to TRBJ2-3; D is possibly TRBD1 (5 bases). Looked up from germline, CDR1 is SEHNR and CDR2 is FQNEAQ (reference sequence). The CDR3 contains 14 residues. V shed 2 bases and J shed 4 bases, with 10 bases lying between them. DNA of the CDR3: TGTGCCAGCAGCTTATCAAAGGGGCCAGATACGCAGTATTTT. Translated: CASSLSKGPDTQYF.

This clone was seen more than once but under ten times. The CDR3 DNA sequence: TGTGCCAGCAGCCCTTCCTACGAGCAGTACTTC. As protein: CASSPSYEQYF. This chain uses TRBV3-1 (or the pseudogene TRBV3-2) with TRBJ2-7; no definite D call. Germline CDR1 and CDR2: LGHDT and YNNKEL (reference sequence). The CDR3 totals 11 residues. Trimming cost V 4 bases and J 1 base, with 2 bases left between them.

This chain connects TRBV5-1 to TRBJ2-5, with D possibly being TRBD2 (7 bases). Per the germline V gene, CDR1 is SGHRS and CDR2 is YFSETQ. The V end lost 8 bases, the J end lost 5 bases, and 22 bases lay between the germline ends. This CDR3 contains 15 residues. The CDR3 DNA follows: TGCGCCAGTGTACCCCGGGGGGCTGGGAAGGAGACCCAGTACTTC. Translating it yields CASVPRGAGKETQYF. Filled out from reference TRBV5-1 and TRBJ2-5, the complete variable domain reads KAGVTQTPRYLIKTRGQQVTLSCSPISGHRSVSWYQQTPGQGLQFLFEYFSETQRNKGNFPGRFSGRQFSNSRSEMNVSTLELGDSALYLCASVPRGAGKETQYFGPGTRLLVL.

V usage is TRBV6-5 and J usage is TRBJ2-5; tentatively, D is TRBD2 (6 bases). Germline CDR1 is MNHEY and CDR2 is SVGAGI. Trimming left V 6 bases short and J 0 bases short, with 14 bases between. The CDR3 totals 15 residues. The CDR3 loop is CASRNWRANQETQYF. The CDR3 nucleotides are TGTGCCAGCAGAAACTGGAGGGCCAACCAAGAGACCCAGTACTTC.

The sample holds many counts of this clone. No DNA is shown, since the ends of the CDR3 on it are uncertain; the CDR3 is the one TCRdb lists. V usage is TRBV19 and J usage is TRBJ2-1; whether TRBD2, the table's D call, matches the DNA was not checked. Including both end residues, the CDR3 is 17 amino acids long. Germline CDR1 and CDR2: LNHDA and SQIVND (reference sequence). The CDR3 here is CASTSGAGGSSYNEQFF.

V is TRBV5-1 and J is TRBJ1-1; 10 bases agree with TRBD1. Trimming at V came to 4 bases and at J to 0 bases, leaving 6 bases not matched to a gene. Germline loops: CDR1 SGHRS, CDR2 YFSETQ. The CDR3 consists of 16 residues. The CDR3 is CASSQGQGNLNTEAFF. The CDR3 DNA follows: TGCGCCAGCAGCCAGGGACAGGGGAATTTGAACACTGAAGCTTTCTTT. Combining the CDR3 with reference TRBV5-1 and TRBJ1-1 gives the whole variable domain KAGVTQTPRYLIKTRGQQVTLSCSPISGHRSVSWYQQTPGQGLQFLFEYFSETQRNKGNFPGRFSGRQFSNSRSEMNVSTLELGDSALYLCASSQGQGNLNTEAFFGQGTRLTVV.

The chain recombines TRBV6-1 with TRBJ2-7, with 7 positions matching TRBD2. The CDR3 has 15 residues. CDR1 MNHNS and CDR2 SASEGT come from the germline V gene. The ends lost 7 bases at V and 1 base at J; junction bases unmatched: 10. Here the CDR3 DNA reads TGTGCCAGCATCGGGAGGAGGGATGGTTCCTACGAGCAGTACTTC. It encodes CASIGRRDGSYEQYF.

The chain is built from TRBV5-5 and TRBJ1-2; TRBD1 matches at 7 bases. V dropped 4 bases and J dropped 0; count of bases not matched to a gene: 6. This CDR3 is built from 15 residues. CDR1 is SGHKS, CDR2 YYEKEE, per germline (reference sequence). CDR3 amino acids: CASSLTGTANYGYTF. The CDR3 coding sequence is TGTGCCAGCAGCCTTACCGGGACAGCTAACTATGGCTACACCTTC.

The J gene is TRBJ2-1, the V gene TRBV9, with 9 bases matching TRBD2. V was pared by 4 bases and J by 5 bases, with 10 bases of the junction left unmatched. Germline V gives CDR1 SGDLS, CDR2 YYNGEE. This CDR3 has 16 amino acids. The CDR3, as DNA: TGTGCCAGCAGCTACCCGCGGGAGGGCGTCGACAATGAGCAGTTCTTC. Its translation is CASSYPREGVDNEQFF.

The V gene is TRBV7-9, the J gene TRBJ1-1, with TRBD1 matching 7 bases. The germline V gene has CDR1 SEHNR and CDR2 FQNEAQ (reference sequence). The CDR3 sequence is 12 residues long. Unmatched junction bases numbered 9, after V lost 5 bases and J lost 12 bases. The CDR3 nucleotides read TGTGCCAGCAGCGGCCGGGACAGACGAACTTTCTTT. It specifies CASSGRDRRTFF.

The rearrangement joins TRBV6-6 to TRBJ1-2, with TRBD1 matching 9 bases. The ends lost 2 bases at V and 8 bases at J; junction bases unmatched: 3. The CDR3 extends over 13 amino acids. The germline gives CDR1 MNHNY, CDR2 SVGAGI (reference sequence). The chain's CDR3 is CASSYGTGRGYTF. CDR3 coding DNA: TGTGCCAGCAGTTACGGGACAGGGAGGGGCTACACCTTC.

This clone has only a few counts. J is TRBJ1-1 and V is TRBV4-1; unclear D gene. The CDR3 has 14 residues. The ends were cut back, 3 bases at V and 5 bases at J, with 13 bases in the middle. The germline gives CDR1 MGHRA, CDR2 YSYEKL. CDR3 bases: TGCGCCAGCAGCCAGACCGGCGGTCGAACTGAAGCTTTCTTT. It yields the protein CASSQTGGRTEAFF.

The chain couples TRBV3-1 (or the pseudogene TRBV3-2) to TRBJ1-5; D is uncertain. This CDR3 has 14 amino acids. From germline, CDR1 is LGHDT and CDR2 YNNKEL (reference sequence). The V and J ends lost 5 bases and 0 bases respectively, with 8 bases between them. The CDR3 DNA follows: TGTGCCAGCAGCGAGGCGGATAGCAATCAGCCCCAGCATTTT. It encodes CASSEADSNQPQHF.

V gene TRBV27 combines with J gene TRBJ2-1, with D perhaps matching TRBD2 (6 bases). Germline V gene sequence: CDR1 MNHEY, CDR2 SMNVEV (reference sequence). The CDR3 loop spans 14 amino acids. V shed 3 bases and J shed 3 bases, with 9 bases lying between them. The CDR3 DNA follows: TGTGCCAGCAGTTTCGGGGGAGGCTACAATGAGCAGTTCTTC. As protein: CASSFGGGYNEQFF.

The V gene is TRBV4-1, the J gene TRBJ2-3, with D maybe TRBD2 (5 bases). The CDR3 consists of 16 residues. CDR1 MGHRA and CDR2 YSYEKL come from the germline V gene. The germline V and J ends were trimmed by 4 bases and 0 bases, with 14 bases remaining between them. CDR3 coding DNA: TGCGCCAGCAGCCCTCGTCCGGGAACTAGCACAGATACGCAGTATTTT. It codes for CASSPRPGTSTDTQYF.

The DNA for the CDR3 is TGCAGCGTTGGATGGACAGGGACTTCACCCCTCCACTTT. Translation gives CSVGWTGTSPLHF. The J gene is TRBJ1-6, the V gene TRBV29-1; 8 positions match TRBD1. The CDR3 loop spans 13 amino acids. V lost 4 bases, J lost 9 bases, and 5 bases stayed unmatched. Germline CDR1 SQVTM, CDR2 ANQGSEA.

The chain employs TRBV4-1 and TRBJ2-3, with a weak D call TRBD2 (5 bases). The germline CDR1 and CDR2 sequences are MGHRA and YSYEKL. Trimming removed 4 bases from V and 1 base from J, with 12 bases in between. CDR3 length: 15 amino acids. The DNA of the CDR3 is TGCGCCAGCAGCCCTTCTGCGCGGGGCACAGATACGCAGTATTTT. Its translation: CASSPSARGTDTQYF.

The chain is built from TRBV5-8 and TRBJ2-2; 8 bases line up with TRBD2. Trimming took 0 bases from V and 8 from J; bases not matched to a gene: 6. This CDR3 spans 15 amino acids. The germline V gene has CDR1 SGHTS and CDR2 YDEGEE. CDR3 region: CASSLASGRVGELFF. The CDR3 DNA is TGTGCCAGCAGCTTGGCAAGCGGGAGAGTAGGGGAGCTGTTTTTT. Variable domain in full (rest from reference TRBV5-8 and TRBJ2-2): EAGVTQSPTHLIKTRGQQATLRCSPISGHTSVYWYQQALGLGLQFLLWYDEGEERNRGNFPPRFSGRQFPNYSSELNVNALELEDSALYLCASSLASGRVGELFFGEGSRLTVL.